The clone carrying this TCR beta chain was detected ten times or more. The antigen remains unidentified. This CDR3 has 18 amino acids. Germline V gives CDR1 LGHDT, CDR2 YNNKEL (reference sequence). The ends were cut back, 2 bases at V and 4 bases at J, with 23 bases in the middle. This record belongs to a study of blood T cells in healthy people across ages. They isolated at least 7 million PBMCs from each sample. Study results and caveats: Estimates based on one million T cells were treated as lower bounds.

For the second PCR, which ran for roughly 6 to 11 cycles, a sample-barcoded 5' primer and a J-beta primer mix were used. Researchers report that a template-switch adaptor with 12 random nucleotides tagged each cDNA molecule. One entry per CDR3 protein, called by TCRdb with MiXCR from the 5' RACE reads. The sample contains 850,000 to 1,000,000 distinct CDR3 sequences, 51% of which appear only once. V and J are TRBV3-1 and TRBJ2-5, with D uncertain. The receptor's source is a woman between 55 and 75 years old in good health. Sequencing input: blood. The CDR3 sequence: CASSQPQVGFGSGETQYF. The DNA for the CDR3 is TGTGCCAGCAGCCAACCGCAAGTGGGTTTTGGATCCGGAGAGACCCAGTACTTC.